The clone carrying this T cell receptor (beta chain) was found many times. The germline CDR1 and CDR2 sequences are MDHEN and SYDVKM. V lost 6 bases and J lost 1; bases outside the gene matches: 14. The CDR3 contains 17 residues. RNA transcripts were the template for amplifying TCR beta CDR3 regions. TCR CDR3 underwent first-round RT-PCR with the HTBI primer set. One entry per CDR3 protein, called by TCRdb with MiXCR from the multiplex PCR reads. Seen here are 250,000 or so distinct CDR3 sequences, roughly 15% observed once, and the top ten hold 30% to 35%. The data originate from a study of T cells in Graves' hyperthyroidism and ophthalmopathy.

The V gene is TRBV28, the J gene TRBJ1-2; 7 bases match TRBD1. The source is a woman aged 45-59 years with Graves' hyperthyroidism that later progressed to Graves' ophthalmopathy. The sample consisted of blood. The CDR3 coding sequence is TGTGCCAGCAGCCTGACTCCTATGGACAGGATTAACTATGGCTACACCTTC. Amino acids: CASSLTPMDRINYGYTF.